The 27 T cell receptor beta chains given below trace back to one sample, sequenced in a study of T cells in Graves' hyperthyroidism and ophthalmopathy. Regions amplified from RNA transcripts were the TCR beta CDR3 regions. Primed by the HTBI set, a first-round RT-PCR was run on the TCR CDR3. TCRdb fed the multiplex PCR reads into MiXCR, producing one record per CDR3 protein. Of roughly 580,000 distinct CDR3 sequences in the sample, approximately 14% were seen once. Sequencing was carried out using blood. The receptors were sampled from a woman in her twenties or thirties with Graves' hyperthyroidism that later progressed to Graves' ophthalmopathy.

This clonotype showed up many times. CDR3 sequence reads: CASSSRGEHQPQHF. The CDR3 bases are TGTGCCAGCAGCTCTCGGGGGGAGCATCAGCCCCAGCATTTT. The V and J genes are TRBV7-2 and TRBJ1-5; tentative D call: TRBD1 (5 bases). Trimming left V 4 bases short and J 5 bases short, with 12 bases between. The CDR3 has 14 residues. CDR1 SGHTA and CDR2 FQGNSA come from the germline V gene. Combining the CDR3 with reference TRBV7-2 and TRBJ1-5 gives the whole variable domain GAGVSQSPSNKVTEKGKDVELRCDPISGHTALYWYRQSLGQGLEFLIYFQGNSAPDKSGLPSDRFSAERTGGSVSTLTIQRTQQEDSAVYLCASSSRGEHQPQHFGDGTRLSIL.

This clonotype was counted at least ten times. V usage is TRBV12-3 or TRBV12-4 and J usage is TRBJ2-3; possibly TRBD1 for D (5 bases). This CDR3 is built from 16 residues. V shed 3 bases and J shed 6 bases, with 19 bases lying between them. CDR3 coding DNA: TGTGCCAGCAGTTTTAGTGTGTGGCAGGGTCGTGATACGCAGTATTTT. Protein sequence: CASSFSVWQGRDTQYF.

About this clonotype: This could be a read error, since a much larger clone is one nucleotide away. The chain uses TRBV29-1 and TRBJ2-7, with TRBD1 as a possible D gene (6 bases). The germline V and J ends were trimmed by 3 bases and 2 bases, with 11 bases remaining between them. The CDR3 sequence is 13 residues long. Germline V gives CDR1 SQVTM, CDR2 ANQGSEA. CDR3 sequence: CSVEQGTPYEQYV. CDR3 in DNA: TGCAGCGTTGAGCAGGGGACACCCTACGAGCAGTACGTC.

This clonotype was seen ten or more times. The chain links TRBV12-3 or TRBV12-4 to TRBJ2-1; the match to TRBD2 covers 9 bases. Trimming cost V 1 base and J 2 bases; bases outside gene matches: 3. The length of the CDR3 is 16 residues. In DNA form, the CDR3 reads TGTGCCAGCAGTTTAGAGGCGGGGGGGGCCTACAATGAGCAGTTCTTC. Translated, it gives CASSLEAGGAYNEQFF.

This clonotype has at least ten counts. The CDR3 spells CASSLRGDEAFF. The CDR3 nucleotides read TGTGCCAGCAGCTTAAGGGGGGATGAAGCTTTCTTT. V gene TRBV7-2 combines with J gene TRBJ1-1; a possible D gene is TRBD1 (6 bases). The germline V gene encodes CDR1 SGHTA and CDR2 FQGNSA. This CDR3 spans 12 amino acids. V was clipped by 2 bases and J by 7 bases, with 8 bases between them.

This clonotype has a handful of counts. The V gene is TRBV6-1, the J gene TRBJ1-1, with D possibly being TRBD1 (5 bases). The CDR3 has 13 residues. V dropped 2 bases and J dropped 3 bases, with 7 bases sitting between them. Germline V lookup: CDR1 MNHNS, CDR2 SASEGT. The CDR3 loop reads CASSEWGYTEAFF. CDR3 coding DNA: TGTGCCAGCAGTGAATGGGGGTACACTGAAGCTTTCTTT.

Many counts were recorded for this clonotype. V is TRBV18 and J is TRBJ1-3; 7 bases align to TRBD1. J was trimmed by 4 bases and V by 3 bases; bases with no gene match: 3. This CDR3 region has 14 residues. Germline assignment: CDR1 KGHSH and CDR2 LQKENI. CDR3 bases: TGTGCCAGCTCACCTACAGGGGACGGAAACACCATATATTTT. Translating it yields CASSPTGDGNTIYF.

This clonotype came up once. The chain joins TRBV19 to TRBJ2-7; D is tentatively TRBD1 or TRBD2 (5 bases each). Germline V gene lookup returns CDR1 LNHDA and CDR2 SQIVND (reference sequence). V was clipped by 6 bases and J by 0 bases, with 18 bases between them. CDR3 length: 16 amino acids. In DNA, the CDR3 is TGTGCCAGTAGGATAAACGGGGCCGATTTCTCCTACGAGCAGTACTTC. Translating gives CASRINGADFSYEQYF.

This clonotype has a count of ten or more. V usage is TRBV9 and J usage is TRBJ2-5, with TRBD2 matching over 8 bases. Per the germline V gene, CDR1 is SGDLS and CDR2 is YYNGEE. The CDR3 runs 16 residues. V lost 4 bases and J lost 4; bases outside the gene matches: 12. In DNA, the CDR3 is TGTGCCAGCAGCACTAGAACAGCGGGAGTTGGAGAGACCCAGTACTTC. As protein: CASSTRTAGVGETQYF.

V gene TRBV28 combines with J gene TRBJ2-3, with D possibly TRBD1 on 5 matching bases. Germline V CDR1 and CDR2: MDHEN, SYDVKM. V lost 1 base, J lost 2 bases, and 13 bases lay in between. The CDR3 is 16 residues long. The CDR3 spells CASSLSPQVNTDTQYF. The DNA of the CDR3 is TGTGCCAGCAGTTTATCTCCACAGGTCAACACAGATACGCAGTATTTT.

A few counts support this clonotype. A read error may be the cause here, since a much bigger clone is one base away. This chain uses TRBV28 with TRBJ1-6; D is perhaps TRBD1 (5 bases). In germline, CDR1 is MDHEN, CDR2 SYDVKM. This CDR3 has 12 residues. CDR3 region: CTSSLFDRPDHF. The CDR3 nucleotides read TGTACCAGCAGTTTATTCGACAGACCAGACCACTTT.

Worth noting for this clonotype: One end of the junction does not line up with germline, which may come from a read error. The gene calls are TRBV5-4 and TRBJ2-3, with a possible D match to TRBD2 (6 bases). The CDR3 spans 15 residues. Germline lookup yields CDR1 SGHNT and CDR2 YYREEE (reference sequence). The CDR3 reads CASSPEGLGTDMQYF. DNA for the CDR3: TGTGCCAGCAGCCCGGAGGGCCTGGGCACAGATATGCAGTATTTT.

The sample holds many counts of this clonotype. The V call is TRBV14, the J call TRBJ2-3, with 7 bases that match TRBD1. The V segment lost 3 bases and the J segment 2 bases; nucleotides outside the gene matches: 5. The CDR3 totals 15 residues. Germline CDR1 and CDR2: SGHDN and FVKESK. The CDR3 region has the DNA TGTGCCAGCAGCCAGGGACAGACCAACACAGATACGCAGTATTTT. It specifies CASSQGQTNTDTQYF.

Details on this clonotype: It may be a read error: a sequence one base away is much more abundant. The final CDR3 position lacks the conserved phenylalanine or tryptophan, pointing to a likely read error. The rearrangement joins TRBV6-2 or TRBV6-3 to TRBJ2-7; D is perhaps TRBD2 (5 bases). Trimming took off 2 bases at V and 7 bases at J, with 15 bases between the two ends. Germline CDR1 and CDR2: MNHEY and SVGEGT. The length of the CDR3 is 14 residues. The CDR3 loop is CASSYGLGPGEQYL. Written as DNA, the CDR3 is TGTGCCAGCAGTTACGGCCTCGGCCCGGGGGAGCAGTACCTC.

This clonotype was picked up many times. V and J are TRBV10-2 and TRBJ2-3; a possible D gene is TRBD2 (6 bases). The length of the CDR3 is 15 residues. CDR1 and CDR2 (germline): WSHSY, SAAADI. The germline V and J ends were trimmed by 7 bases and 2 bases, with 16 bases remaining between them. The CDR3 is CASTGFREFTDTQYF. In DNA form, the CDR3 reads TGCGCCAGCACCGGGTTCCGGGAGTTCACAGATACGCAGTATTTT.

This clonotype was picked up many times. The rearrangement uses TRBV24-1 and TRBJ2-5; TRBD1 agrees at 7 bases. The germline V gene has CDR1 KGHDR and CDR2 SFDVKD. V lost 1 base, J lost 3 bases, and 4 bases stayed unmatched. This CDR3 comprises 15 residues. The CDR3 DNA sequence: TGTGCCACCAGTGATTTTAGGCAGGGGGAAGAGACCCAGTACTTC. It codes for CATSDFRQGEETQYF.

There are many counts of this clonotype. J is TRBJ2-1 and V is TRBV10-2; 7 bases line up with TRBD2. The CDR3 has 11 residues. With 4 bases clipped from V and 14 bases from J, the junction kept 5 bases outside the gene matches. Germline lookup yields CDR1 WSHSY and CDR2 SAAADI. DNA for the CDR3: TGCGCCAGCAGTGTATGGGGAGGGGAGTTCTTC. Translating it yields CASSVWGGEFF.

Remarks on this clonotype: A read error is possible here, since a much larger clone lies one base away. The chain couples TRBV12-3 or TRBV12-4 to TRBJ2-3; 10 positions agree with TRBD2. The CDR3 is made up of 15 amino acids. The V and J ends lost 7 bases and 5 bases, in that order; junction bases with no gene match: 9. As DNA, the CDR3 is TGTGCCAGCACCGGGACTAGCGAGGGTATAGATACGCAGTATTTT. This sequence encodes CASTGTSEGIDTQYF.

The V gene is TRBV5-1, the J gene TRBJ1-2; 10 bases map to TRBD1. CDR1 and CDR2 from the germline V gene are SGHRS and YFSETQ. The junction had 12 bases not matched to a gene; V was cut back by 1 base and J by 12 bases. The CDR3 has 15 amino acids. The CDR3, as DNA: TGCGCCAGCAGCTTGTTCCCCGGACAGGGGGAAGGGGACACCTTC. This gives the protein CASSLFPGQGEGDTF.

The V call is TRBV29-1, the J call TRBJ2-2, with D perhaps matching TRBD1 (5 bases). Trimming pared 6 bases from V and 6 bases from J, leaving 17 bases between. There are 14 residues in the CDR3. In germline, CDR1 is SQVTM, CDR2 ANQGSEA. The CDR3 sequence is CSVGSSARAGELFF. The CDR3 DNA reads TGCAGCGTGGGTAGTTCCGCCAGGGCCGGGGAGCTGTTTTTT.

The chain combines TRBV6-1 with TRBJ2-7; 7 nucleotides agree with TRBD2. V gave up 7 bases and J gave up 0 bases; unmatched junction bases: 6. CDR1 is MNHNS, CDR2 SASEGT, per germline. This CDR3 spans 14 amino acids. The CDR3, as DNA: TGTGCCAGCAACTCGGGCGGGAGCTCCTACGAGCAGTACTTC. The encoded protein is CASNSGGSSYEQYF.

The chain is built from TRBV14 and TRBJ2-1, with D uncertain. Germline loops: CDR1 SGHDN, CDR2 FVKESK. CDR3 size: 15 residues. Deletions cut 4 bases from V and 7 bases from J, with 17 bases between. The CDR3 sequence is CASSLLSRPRNEQFF. The CDR3 DNA is TGTGCCAGCAGCCTGCTAAGCCGTCCTCGGAATGAGCAGTTCTTC. Full variable domain (remainder filled in from reference TRBV14 and TRBJ2-1): EAGVTQFPSHSVIEKGQTVTLRCDPISGHDNLYWYRRVMGKEIKFLLHFVKESKQDESGMPNNRFLAERTGGTYSTLKVQPAELEDSGVYFCASSLLSRPRNEQFFGPGTRLTVL.

This clonotype was recorded many times. V usage is TRBV27 and J usage is TRBJ2-7; perhaps TRBD1 as D (5 bases). The CDR3 is 13 residues long. V was shortened by 6 bases and J by 5 bases, with 14 bases between the two germline ends. The germline CDR1 and CDR2 sequences are MNHEY and SMNVEV (reference sequence). DNA of the CDR3: TGTGCCAGCAGCTTAGTCCCCAGGGACGAGCAGTACTTC. Translation gives CASSLVPRDEQYF.

The chain links TRBV25-1 to TRBJ1-2; TRBD1 matches 9 bases. J was trimmed by 4 bases and V by 1 base; bases with no gene match: 4. Germline CDR1 and CDR2: MGHDK and SYGVNS. The CDR3 is made up of 15 amino acids. This CDR3 reads CASSELTGGIYGYTF. CDR3 DNA sequence: TGTGCCAGCAGTGAATTGACAGGGGGGATCTATGGCTACACCTTC.

This clonotype has just a few counts. The chain has TRBV6-4 and TRBJ2-6; D possibly corresponds to TRBD2 (6 bases). V was shortened by 3 bases and J by 2 bases, with 8 bases between the two germline ends. This CDR3 spans 15 amino acids. CDR1 is MRHNA and CDR2 is SNTAGT in the germline V gene. The CDR3 DNA sequence: TGTGCCAGCAGTGAAACGGGGGCTGGGGCCAACGTCCTGACTTTC. Translation: CASSETGAGANVLTF.

This clonotype came up many times. The chain couples TRBV6-2 or TRBV6-3 to TRBJ1-6; no definite D call. CDR3 length: 13 amino acids. Germline CDR1 and CDR2: MNHEY and SVGEGT. Trimming cost V 10 bases and J 5 bases, with 12 bases left between them. The chain's CDR3 is CATRTENNSPLHF. CDR3 in DNA: TGTGCCACCCGGACGGAGAATAATTCACCCCTCCACTTT.

This clonotype was counted at least ten times. V gene TRBV5-8 combines with J gene TRBJ2-1; the match to TRBD2 covers 11 bases. Per germline, CDR1 SGHTS and CDR2 YDEGEE. The CDR3 spans 16 residues. Losses at the gene ends were 0 bases for V and 2 bases for J; bases not matched to a gene: 1. CDR3 residues: CASSLGLAGPYNEQFF. Here the CDR3 DNA reads TGTGCCAGCAGCTTGGGACTAGCGGGACCCTACAATGAGCAGTTCTTC.